One T cell receptor (beta chain) is described in this entry. Its antigen is as yet unknown. Sample-barcoded 5' priming and a J-beta primer mix drove a second PCR of about 6 to 12 cycles. Using its own MiXCR run on the 5' RACE reads, TCRdb lists one record per CDR3 protein. The sample includes almost 1 million distinct CDR3 sequences, just over 50% seen only once; the top ten take around 21%. The donors, aged 6 to 90, were healthy Caucasians from Russia. Whenever a sample was processed, at least 6 million PBMCs were isolated. The data derive from a study of blood T cells in healthy people across ages. Findings and caveats of the study: Investigators viewed diversity estimates from one million T cells as underestimates, the study reported.

Trimming took off 6 bases at V and 9 bases at J, with 18 bases between the two ends. CDR3 length equals 14 residues. The specimen was blood. The chain combines TRBV12-3 or TRBV12-4 with TRBJ2-1, with D tentatively TRBD2 (5 bases). The TCR was taken from a woman aged 60-70 years in good health. The CDR3 region has the DNA TGTGCCAGCAGGGCCCGCGGGCGGTCGGTTGAGCAGTTCTTC. Translated: CASRARGRSVEQFF.